This entry describes one TCR beta chain. Its antigen is unknown. The record originates from a study of T cell responses to AZD1222 COVID-19 vaccine. Generated by immunoSEQ multiplex PCR, the TCRdb table keeps only in-frame clones and is missing some. The repertoire consists of about 220,000 clones, with 85% to 95% occurring once and the leading ten covering 1%. The CDR3 runs to 14 residues. Trimming pared 5 bases from V and 2 bases from J, leaving 12 bases between. Germline CDR1 reads MDHEN; CDR2 reads SYDVKM. The study, taken as a whole, reports: Unmutated regions of variants are reportedly targeted by nearly half of spike-specific TCRs. In a largely white British group with more females than males, clonal diversity was possibly underestimated. Spike-specific TCR breadth and depth were elevated following two AZD1222 doses.

Sequences were derived from peripheral blood, sampled on day 0 of MenACWY control vaccination. The chain links TRBV28 to TRBJ2-5; D is ambiguous. This receptor was taken from an adult in good health. The CDR3 loop reads CASSLRLFQETQYF. CDR3 coding DNA: TGTGCCAGCAGTCTTCGCCTATTTCAAGAGACCCAGTACTTC. Looking up the rest from reference TRBV28 and TRBJ2-5 gives the full variable domain: DVKVTQSSRYLVKRTGEKVFLECVQDMDHENMFWYRQDPGLGLRLIYFSYDVKMKEKGDIPEGYSVSREKKERFSLILESASTNQTSMYLCASSLRLFQETQYFGPGTRLLVL.